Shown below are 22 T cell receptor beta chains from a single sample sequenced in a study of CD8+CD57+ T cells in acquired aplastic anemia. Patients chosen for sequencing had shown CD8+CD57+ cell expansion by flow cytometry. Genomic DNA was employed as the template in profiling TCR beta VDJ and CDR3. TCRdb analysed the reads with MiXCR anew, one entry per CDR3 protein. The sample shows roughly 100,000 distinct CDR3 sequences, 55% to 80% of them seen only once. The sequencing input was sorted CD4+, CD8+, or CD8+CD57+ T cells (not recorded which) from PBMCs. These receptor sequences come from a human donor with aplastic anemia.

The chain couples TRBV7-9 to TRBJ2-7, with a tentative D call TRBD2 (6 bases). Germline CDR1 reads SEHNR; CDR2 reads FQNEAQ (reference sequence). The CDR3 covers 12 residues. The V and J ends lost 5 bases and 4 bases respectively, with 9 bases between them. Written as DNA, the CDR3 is TGTGCCAGCAGCCGTGGACTATACGAGCAGTACTTC. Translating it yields CASSRGLYEQYF.

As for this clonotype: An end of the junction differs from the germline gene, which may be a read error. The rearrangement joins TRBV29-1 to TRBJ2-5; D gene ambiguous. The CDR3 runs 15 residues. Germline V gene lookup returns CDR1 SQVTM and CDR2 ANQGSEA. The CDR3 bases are TGCAGCGTTGAAGATCCCGACCTATTCCAAGATACCCAGTACTTC. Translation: CSVEDPDLFQDTQYF.

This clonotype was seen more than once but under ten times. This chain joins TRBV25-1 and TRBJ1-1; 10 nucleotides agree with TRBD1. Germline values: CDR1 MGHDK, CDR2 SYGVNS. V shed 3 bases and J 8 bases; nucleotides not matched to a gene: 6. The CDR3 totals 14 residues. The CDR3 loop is CASSEWDRGTEAFF. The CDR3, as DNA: TGTGCCAGCAGTGAGTGGGACAGGGGAACGGAAGCTTTCTTT.

The chain's CDR3 is CDKTGCEATNEKLFF. The CDR3 DNA reads as TGCGACAAGACAGGGTGCGAGGCAACTAATGAAAAACTGTTTTTT. The genes are TRBV10-2 and TRBJ1-4; TRBD1 aligns across 7 bases. CDR1 and CDR2 (germline): WSHSY, SAAADI. This CDR3 contains 15 residues.

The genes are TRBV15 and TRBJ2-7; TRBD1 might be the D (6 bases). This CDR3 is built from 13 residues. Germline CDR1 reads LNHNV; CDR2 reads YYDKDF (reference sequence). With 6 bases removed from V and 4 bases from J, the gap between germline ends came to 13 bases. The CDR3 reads CATRKGVGYEQYF. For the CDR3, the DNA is TGTGCCACCAGGAAGGGGGTTGGGTACGAGCAGTACTTC.

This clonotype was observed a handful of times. CDR3: CATSRVQETQYF. CDR3 sequence (DNA): TGTGCCACCAGCAGGGTACAAGAGACCCAGTACTTC. This chain joins TRBV15 and TRBJ2-5; D is undetermined. Trimming left V 3 bases short and J 2 bases short, with 4 bases between. Germline V gives CDR1 LNHNV, CDR2 YYDKDF (reference sequence). The CDR3 is 12 amino acids.

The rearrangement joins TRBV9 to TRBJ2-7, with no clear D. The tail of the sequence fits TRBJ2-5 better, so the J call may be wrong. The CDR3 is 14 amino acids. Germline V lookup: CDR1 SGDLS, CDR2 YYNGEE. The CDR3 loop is CASSVGLGPETQYF. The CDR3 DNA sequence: TGTGCCAGCAGCGTAGGGCTCGGACCAGAGACCCAGTACTTC.

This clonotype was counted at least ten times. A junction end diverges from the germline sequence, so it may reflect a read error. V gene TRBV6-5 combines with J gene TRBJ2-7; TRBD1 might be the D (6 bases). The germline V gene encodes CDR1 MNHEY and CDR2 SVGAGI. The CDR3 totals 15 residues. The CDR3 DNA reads TGTGCCAGCAGTTACTCGGACAGTCGAGCCTACGGGCAGTACTTC. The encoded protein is CASSYSDSRAYGQYF.

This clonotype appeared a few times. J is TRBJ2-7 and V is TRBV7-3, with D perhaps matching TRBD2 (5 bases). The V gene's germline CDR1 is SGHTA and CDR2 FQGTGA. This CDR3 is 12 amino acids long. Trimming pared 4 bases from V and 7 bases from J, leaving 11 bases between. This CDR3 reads CASSSETGEQYF. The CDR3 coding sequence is TGTGCCAGCAGCTCCGAGACGGGGGAGCAGTACTTC.

The CDR3 here is CSARPSGIAHTGELFF. In nucleotides, the CDR3 is TGCAGTGCTAGACCCAGCGGGATTGCTCACACCGGGGAGCTGTTTTTT. The chain links TRBV20-1 to TRBJ2-2; 7 positions agree with TRBD2. This CDR3 spans 16 amino acids. The V and J ends lost 2 bases and 3 bases, in that order; junction bases with no gene match: 9. The germline gives CDR1 DFQATT, CDR2 SNEGSKA (reference sequence).

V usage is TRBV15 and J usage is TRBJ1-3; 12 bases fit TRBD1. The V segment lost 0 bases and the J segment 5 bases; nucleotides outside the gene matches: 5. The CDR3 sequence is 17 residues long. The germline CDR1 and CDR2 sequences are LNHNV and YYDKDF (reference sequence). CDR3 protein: CATSRDRGQGARNTIYF. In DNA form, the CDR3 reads TGTGCCACCAGCAGAGATCGGGGACAGGGGGCTCGAAACACCATATATTTT.

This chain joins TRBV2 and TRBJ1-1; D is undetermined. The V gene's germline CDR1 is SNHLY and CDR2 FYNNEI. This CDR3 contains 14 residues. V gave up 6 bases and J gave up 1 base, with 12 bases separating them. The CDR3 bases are TGTGCCAGCAGCCGGGAGTCCCAGAACACTGAAGCTTTCTTT. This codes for CASSRESQNTEAFF.

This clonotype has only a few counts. The CDR3 DNA follows: TGTGCCAGCACCCAAAGCAGGGGGCTGTCACCCCTCCACTTT. Amino acids: CASTQSRGLSPLHF. The chain uses TRBV7-2 and TRBJ1-6, with 8 bases fitting TRBD1. Germline loops: CDR1 SGHTA, CDR2 FQGNSA. The CDR3 is 14 amino acids. The V and J ends lost 7 bases and 10 bases, in that order; junction bases with no gene match: 9.

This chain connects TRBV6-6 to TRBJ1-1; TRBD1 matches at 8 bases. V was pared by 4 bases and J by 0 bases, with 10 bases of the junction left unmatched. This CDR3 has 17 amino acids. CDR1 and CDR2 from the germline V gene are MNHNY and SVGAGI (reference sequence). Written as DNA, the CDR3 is TGTGCCAGCAGTTTCCCGGACAGGGACGACATGAACACTGAAGCTTTCTTT. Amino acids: CASSFPDRDDMNTEAFF.

The CDR3 protein is CSATDGGDEVSPLHF. CDR3 nucleotide sequence: TGCAGTGCTACCGACGGGGGGGACGAGGTTTCACCCCTCCACTTT. The V call is TRBV20-1, the J call TRBJ1-6; TRBD1 might be the D (5 bases). This CDR3 has 15 residues. The germline V gene encodes CDR1 DFQATT and CDR2 SNEGSKA (reference sequence). V lost 4 bases and J 9 bases, leaving 19 bases between the germline ends.

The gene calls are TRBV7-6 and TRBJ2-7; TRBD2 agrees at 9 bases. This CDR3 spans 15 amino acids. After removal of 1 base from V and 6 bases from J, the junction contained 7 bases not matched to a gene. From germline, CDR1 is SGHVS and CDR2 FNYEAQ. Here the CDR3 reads CASSLVVAGGPEQYF. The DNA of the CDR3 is TGTGCCAGCAGCTTAGTTGTGGCGGGGGGGCCCGAGCAGTACTTC.

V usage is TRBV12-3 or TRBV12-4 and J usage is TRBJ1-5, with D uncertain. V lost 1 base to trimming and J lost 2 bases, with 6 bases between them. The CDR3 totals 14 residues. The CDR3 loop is CASSLGAGNQPQHF. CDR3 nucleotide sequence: TGTGCCAGCAGTTTAGGGGCAGGCAATCAGCCCCAGCATTTT.

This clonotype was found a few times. CDR3 in amino acids: CSAPTDSQETQYF. The CDR3 coding sequence is TGCAGTGCCCCGACGGACTCCCAAGAGACCCAGTACTTC. The chain joins TRBV20-1 to TRBJ2-5; perhaps TRBD2 as D (5 bases). V dropped 6 bases and J dropped 1 base, with 12 bases sitting between them. The CDR3 loop spans 13 amino acids. Germline V gene sequence: CDR1 DFQATT, CDR2 SNEGSKA (reference sequence).

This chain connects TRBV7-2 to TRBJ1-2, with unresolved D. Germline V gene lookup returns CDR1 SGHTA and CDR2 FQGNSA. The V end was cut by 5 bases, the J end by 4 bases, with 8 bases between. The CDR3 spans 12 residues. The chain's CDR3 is CASSQKTYGYTF. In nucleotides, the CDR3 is TGTGCCAGCAGCCAAAAAACCTATGGCTACACCTTC.

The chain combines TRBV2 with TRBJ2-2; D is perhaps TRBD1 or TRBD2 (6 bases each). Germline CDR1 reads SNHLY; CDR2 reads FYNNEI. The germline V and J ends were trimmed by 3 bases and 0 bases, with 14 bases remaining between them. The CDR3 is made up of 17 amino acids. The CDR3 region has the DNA TGTGCCAGCAGTGATGTTCGGGGGCCCGCGAACACCGGGGAGCTGTTTTTT. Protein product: CASSDVRGPANTGELFF.

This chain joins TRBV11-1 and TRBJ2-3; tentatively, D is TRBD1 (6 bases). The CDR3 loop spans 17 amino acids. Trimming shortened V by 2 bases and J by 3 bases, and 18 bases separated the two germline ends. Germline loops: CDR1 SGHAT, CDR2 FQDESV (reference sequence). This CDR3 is CASSLSRDITYTDTQYF. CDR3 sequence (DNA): TGTGCCAGCAGCTTATCCCGGGACATCACCTATACAGATACGCAGTATTTT.

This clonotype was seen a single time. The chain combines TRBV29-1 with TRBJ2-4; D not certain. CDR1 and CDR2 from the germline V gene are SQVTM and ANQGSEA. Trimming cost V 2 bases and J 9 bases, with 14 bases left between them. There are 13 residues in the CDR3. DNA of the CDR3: TGCAGCGTTGAACCCACCAGCTCGGGCATTCAGTACTTC. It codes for CSVEPTSSGIQYF.